This TCR beta chain comes out of a study of shared clonotypes between healthy human individuals. For the study at large: Per donor, CD8 memory used one plate, CD8 naive used two, CD4 memory used three and CD4 naive used three.

The CDR3 totals 14 residues. Deletions cut 3 bases from V and 6 bases from J, with 9 bases between. In germline, CDR1 is SEHNR, CDR2 FQNEAQ (reference sequence). This table comes from immunoSEQ multiplex PCR, and its TCRdb copy is limited to in-frame clones, with some not included. The sample includes some 700,000 clones, roughly 91% of them seen just once. The receptor was isolated from a man aged 18 to 30 in good health. Some clones in this sample may be carry-over from other donors' samples. The V call is TRBV7-9, the J call TRBJ2-6; D gene ambiguous. Specimen: memory CD8+ T cells from PBMCs. Subset reported: CD45RO+ cells pooled with CCR7-negative TemRA cells. The CDR3 DNA reads as TGTGCCAGCAGCTTTAGGGCCGAGGCCAACGTCCTGACTTTC. This translates into CASSFRAEANVLTF.